This T cell receptor beta chain was identified in a study of blood T cell repertoires in COVID-19. Study as a whole: Italy, Spain and the United States were the sources of the convalescent and acute COVID-19 samples. In each case, the material was cDNA or gDNA derived from T cells, B-cell-depleted T cells, or PBMCs.

TCRdb's table, derived via immunoSEQ multiplex PCR, lists solely in-frame clones and lacks some. The sample has some 97,000 clones; roughly 88% are singletons. The CDR3 runs to 13 residues. V was cut by 2 bases and J by 13 bases, with 17 bases left in between. Per germline, CDR1 GTSNPN and CDR2 SVGIG (reference sequence). This receptor was taken from a human donor in a cohort sampled during active COVID-19. V usage is TRBV30 and J usage is TRBJ1-4; D gene uncertain. The sequenced sample was peripheral blood. CDR3 sequence reads: CAWSQLGANGLFF. The DNA for the CDR3 is TGTGCCTGGAGTCAGTTGGGCGCGAATGGACTGTTTTTT.